The rows below give T cell receptor beta chains drawn from one sample of a study of T cells in pancreatic ductal adenocarcinoma. The method was immunoSEQ multiplex PCR; TCRdb's version includes in-frame clones alone and lacks a portion of them. Among about 98,000 clones, nearly 95% were seen once, and the ten largest hold roughly 3.1%. The sample was PBMCs. The source of these receptors is a human donor with pancreatic ductal adenocarcinoma. Each CDR3 is given with its conserved first and last residue. A D gene is named only where the DNA matches it firmly. Clone size is shown for a subset of rows, as once, few, many or a class of expanded clone.

TRBJ1-4 - - TRBV18 CASSRSTGEKLFF TGTGCCAGCTCACGATCTACGGGTGAAAAACTGTTTTTT
TRBJ1-4 - - TRBV7-9 CASSLSMTGEKLFF TGTGCCAGCAGCTTATCCATGACAGGCGAAAAACTGTTTTTT
TRBJ2-2 TRBD1 - TRBV7-2 CASSLGDRAIGELFF TGTGCCAGCAGCTTAGGGGACAGGGCTATCGGGGAGCTGTTTTTT
TRBJ2-1 TRBD2 once TRBV7-2 CASSWTSGIYNEQFF TGTGCCAGCAGCTGGACTAGCGGCATCTACAATGAGCAGTTCTTC
TRBJ1-5 - - TRBV2 CASSTGRVNQPQHF TGTGCCAGCAGTACCGGCAGGGTCAATCAGCCCCAGCATTTT
TRBJ2-1 TRBD1 - TRBV7-6 CASSLSNRGQFF TGTGCCAGCAGCTTGTCGAACAGGGGGCAGTTCTTC
TRBJ2-1 TRBD2 - TRBV9 CASSSSGIYNEQFF TGTGCCAGCAGCTCTAGCGGAATTTACAATGAGCAGTTCTTC
TRBJ2-1 - - TRBV5-1 CASSSGRGSYNEQFF TGCGCCAGCAGCTCGGGGCGGGGCTCCTACAATGAGCAGTTCTTC
TRBJ2-5 - - TRBV5-6 CASSFGSQETQYF TGTGCCAGCAGCTTTGGCAGCCAAGAGACCCAGTACTTC
TRBJ2-7 TRBD1 - TRBV12-5 CASGQRTGGPYEQYF TGTGCTAGTGGTCAGAGGACAGGTGGACCCTACGAGCAGTACTTC
TRBJ1-2 TRBD1 - TRBV28 CASSLPLLGTAYTF TGTGCCAGCAGTTTACCTCTGCTTGGGACAGCCTACACCTTC
TRBJ2-3 TRBD2 - TRBV5-4 CASGLAGGVTDTQYF TGTGCCAGCGGACTAGCGGGAGGTGTCACAGATACGCAGTATTTT
TRBJ2-7 TRBD2 - TRBV27 CASKRLAGEYEQYF TGTGCCAGCAAAAGACTAGCGGGAGAGTACGAGCAGTACTTC
TRBJ2-3 - - TRBV7-3 CASSSQSSRADTQYF TGTGCCAGCAGCTCACAGAGCTCACGTGCAGATACGCAGTATTTT
TRBJ2-1 TRBD2 - TRBV10-3 CAIAGLAGGDSYNEQFF TGTGCCATCGCCGGACTAGCGGGAGGGGACTCCTACAATGAGCAGTTCTTC
TRBJ1-1 - - TRBV2 CASTLGLTGETEAFF TGTGCCAGCACCCTGGGACTGACGGGGGAGACTGAAGCTTTCTTT
TRBJ2-2 - - TRBV19 CASRPTGNPGELFF TGTGCCAGCCGACCAACAGGGAACCCCGGGGAGCTGTTTTTT
TRBJ1-5 - - TRBV10-3 CAIARELGTNQPQHF TGTGCCATCGCCAGGGAACTGGGAACCAATCAGCCCCAGCATTTT
TRBJ1-4 - - TRBV7-8 CASSRYRVTNEKLFF TGTGCCAGCAGTAGATACAGGGTAACTAATGAAAAACTGTTTTTT
TRBJ2-5 TRBD2 - TRBV6-6 CASTRILAGRETQYF TGTGCCAGCACCCGAATACTAGCGGGCCGGGAGACCCAGTACTTC
TRBJ2-3 TRBD1 - TRBV28 CASSTGGADTQYF TGTGCCAGCAGCACAGGGGGCGCAGATACGCAGTATTTT
TRBJ2-5 - once TRBV6-5 CASSYSEAPGQETQYF TGTGCCAGCAGTTACTCCGAGGCCCCCGGCCAAGAGACCCAGTACTTC
TRBJ1-1 - - TRBV7-9 CASIKTGVDAEAFF TGTGCCAGCATTAAAACGGGGGTCGACGCTGAAGCTTTCTTT
TRBJ2-7 TRBD1 - TRBV2 CASSAPLRGYEQYF TGTGCCAGCAGTGCACCGCTCAGGGGGTACGAGCAGTACTTC
TRBJ1-3 - - TRBV5-1 CASSTGTNLGNTIYF TGCGCCAGCAGCACAGGGACAAACCTTGGAAACACCATATATTTT
TRBJ2-7 - - TRBV2 CASSEIIGGPGEQYF TGTGCCAGCAGTGAAATTATTGGGGGCCCTGGGGAGCAGTACTTC
TRBJ2-2 TRBD2 - TRBV29-1 CSARILGGTSGISGELFF TGCAGCGCCAGAATCTTGGGCGGTACTAGCGGGATTAGCGGGGAGCTGTTTTTT
TRBJ2-5 - - TRBV19 CASSAGETQYF TGTGCCAGTTCAGCGGGAGAGACCCAGTACTTC
TRBJ2-1 - - TRBV18 CASSPYGGSSYNEQFF TGTGCCAGCTCACCCTACGGGGGAAGCTCCTACAATGAGCAGTTCTTC
TRBJ1-1 TRBD1 - TRBV19 CASSIQQGAGEAFF TGTGCCAGTAGTATCCAGCAGGGGGCCGGTGAAGCTTTCTTT
TRBJ2-5 TRBD2 - TRBV18 CASSPVAGGSGETQYF TGTGCCAGCTCCCCCGTTGCGGGCGGGAGTGGAGAGACCCAGTACTTC
TRBJ2-7 - - TRBV6-5 CASSLRGDGGNEQYF TGTGCCAGCAGCCTCCGGGGGGACGGGGGCAACGAGCAGTACTTC
TRBJ2-7 TRBD2 once TRBV27 CASRGIAGEGLSSYEQYF TGTGCCAGCAGGGGAATAGCGGGAGAAGGGTTAAGCTCCTACGAGCAGTACTTC
TRBJ2-5 - - TRBV6-1 CASSPRGAETQYF TGTGCCAGCAGTCCACGGGGGGCAGAGACCCAGTACTTC
TRBJ2-7 - - TRBV5-4 CASSSAYEQYF TGTGCCAGCAGCTCAGCCTACGAGCAGTACTTC
TRBJ1-4 - - TRBV9 CASSGLGEGGEKLFF TGTGCCAGCAGCGGCCTGGGGGAGGGGGGAGAAAAACTGTTTTTT
TRBJ1-1 - - TRBV10-2 CASRGQPDTEAFF TGCGCCAGCAGAGGACAACCGGACACTGAAGCTTTCTTT
TRBJ1-1 - - TRBV5-4 CASSLTLGTEAFF TGTGCCAGCAGCTTGACCCTCGGCACTGAAGCTTTCTTT
TRBJ2-6 TRBD1 - TRBV29-1 CSATGGSGANVLTF TGCAGCGCGACAGGGGGCTCTGGGGCCAACGTCCTGACTTTC